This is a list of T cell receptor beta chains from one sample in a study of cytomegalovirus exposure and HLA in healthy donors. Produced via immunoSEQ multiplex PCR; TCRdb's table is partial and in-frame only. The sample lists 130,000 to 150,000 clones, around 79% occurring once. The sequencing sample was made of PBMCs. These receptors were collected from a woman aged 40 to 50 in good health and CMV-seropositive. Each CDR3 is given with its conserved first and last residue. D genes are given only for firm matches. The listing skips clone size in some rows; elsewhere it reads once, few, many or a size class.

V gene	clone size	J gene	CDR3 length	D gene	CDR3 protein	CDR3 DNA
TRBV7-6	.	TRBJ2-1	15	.	CASSQPGLGYNEQFF	TGTGCCAGCAGCCAACCGGGACTGGGCTACAATGAGCAGTTCTTC
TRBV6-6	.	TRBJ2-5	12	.	CASSRVQETQYF	TGTGCCAGCAGCCGAGTTCAAGAGACCCAGTACTTC
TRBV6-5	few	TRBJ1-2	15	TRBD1	CASSYSTGGYYGYTF	TGTGCCAGCAGTTACTCGACAGGGGGTTACTATGGCTACACCTTC
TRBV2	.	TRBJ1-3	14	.	CASSDGYSGNTIYF	TGTGCCAGCAGTGACGGGTACTCTGGAAACACCATATATTTT
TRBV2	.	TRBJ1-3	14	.	CASSEIRSRNTIYF	TGTGCCAGCAGTGAAATTCGGTCTAGAAACACCATATATTTT
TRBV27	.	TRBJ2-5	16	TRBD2	CASSSILAGAQETQYF	TGTGCCAGCAGTTCAATACTAGCGGGGGCCCAAGAGACCCAGTACTTC
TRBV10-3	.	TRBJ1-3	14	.	CAISGTAAGNTIYF	TGTGCCATCAGCGGGACTGCCGCCGGAAACACCATATATTTT
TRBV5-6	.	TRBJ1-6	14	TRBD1	CASRQGQGGSPLHF	TGTGCCAGCAGACAGGGACAGGGGGGATCACCCCTCCACTTT
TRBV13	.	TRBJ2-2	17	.	CASSPRWGGENTGELFF	TGTGCCAGCAGCCCAAGATGGGGAGGAGAGAACACCGGGGAGCTGTTTTTT
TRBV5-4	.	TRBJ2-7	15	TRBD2	CASSPGGLSSYEQYF	TGTGCCAGCAGCCCGGGGGGGCTTAGCTCCTACGAGCAGTACTTC
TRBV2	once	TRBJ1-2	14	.	CASSVQGPGWGYTF	TGTGCCAGCAGTGTACAGGGCCCTGGATGGGGCTACACCTTC
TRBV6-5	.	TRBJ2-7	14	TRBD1	CASSYSGQTYEQYF	TGTGCCAGCAGTTACTCGGGACAGACCTACGAGCAGTACTTC
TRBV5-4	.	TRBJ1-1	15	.	CASSLVGGGNTEAFF	TGTGCCAGCAGCTTGGTCGGGGGGGGGAACACTGAAGCTTTCTTT
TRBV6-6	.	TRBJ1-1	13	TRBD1	CASRGRGPTEAFF	TGTGCCAGCAGGGGCAGGGGGCCCACTGAAGCTTTCTTT
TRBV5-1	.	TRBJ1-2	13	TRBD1	CASRRQGSYGYTF	TGCGCCAGCAGGCGACAGGGGTCCTATGGCTACACCTTC
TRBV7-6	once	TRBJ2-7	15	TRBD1	CASSLQGQGTYEQYF	TGTGCCAGCAGCTTACAGGGACAGGGGACCTACGAGCAGTACTTC
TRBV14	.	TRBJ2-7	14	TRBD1	CASSPGTGSYEQYF	TGTGCCAGCAGTCCCGGGACAGGGTCCTACGAGCAGTACTTC
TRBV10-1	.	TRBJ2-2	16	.	CASSEFRLGHTGELFF	TGCGCCAGCAGTGAGTTCCGACTAGGGCACACCGGGGAGCTGTTTTTT
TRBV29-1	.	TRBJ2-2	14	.	CSVLELADTGELFF	TGCAGCGTTTTAGAACTAGCTGACACCGGGGAGCTGTTTTTT
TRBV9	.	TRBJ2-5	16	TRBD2	CASSVTSGGAGETQYF	TGTGCCAGCAGCGTAACGAGCGGGGGGGCGGGAGAGACCCAGTACTTC
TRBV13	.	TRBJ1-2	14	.	CASSLGQGNYGYTF	TGTGCCAGCAGCTTAGGACAGGGAAACTATGGCTACACCTTC
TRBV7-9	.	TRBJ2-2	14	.	CASSSLENTGELFF	TGTGCCAGCAGCTCGCTAGAGAACACCGGGGAGCTGTTTTTT
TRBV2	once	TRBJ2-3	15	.	CASSAEPTSTDTQYF	TGTGCCAGCAGTGCCGAACCCACTAGCACAGATACGCAGTATTTT
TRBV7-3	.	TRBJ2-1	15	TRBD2	CASSLPSGGVNEQFF	TGTGCCAGCAGCTTACCTAGCGGGGGGGTCAATGAGCAGTTCTTC
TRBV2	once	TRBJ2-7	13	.	CASGAQSSYEQYF	TGTGCCAGCGGGGCTCAAAGCTCCTACGAGCAGTACTTC
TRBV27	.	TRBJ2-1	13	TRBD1	CASSLSDRVRNFF	TGTGCCAGCAGTTTATCGGACAGGGTTAGGAATTTCTTC
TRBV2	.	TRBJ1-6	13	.	CASREASYSPLHF	TGTGCCAGCAGGGAAGCATCCTATTCACCCCTCCACTTT
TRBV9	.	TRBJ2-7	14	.	CASTRDITSYEQYF	TGTGCCAGCACCCGGGACATTACGTCCTACGAGCAGTACTTC
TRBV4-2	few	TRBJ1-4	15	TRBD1	CASSQEPGQNEKLFF	TGTGCCAGCAGCCAAGAGCCGGGACAGAATGAAAAACTGTTTTTT
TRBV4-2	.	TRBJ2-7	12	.	CASSHGAGEQYF	TGTGCCAGCAGCCATGGGGCGGGAGAGCAGTACTTC
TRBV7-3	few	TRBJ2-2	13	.	CASSLNRAGELFF	TGTGCCAGCAGCTTAAATCGGGCCGGGGAGCTGTTTTTT
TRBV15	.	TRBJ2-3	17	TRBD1	CATSRERGTGRTDTQYF	TGTGCCACCAGCAGAGAAAGGGGGACAGGGAGGACAGATACGCAGTATTTT
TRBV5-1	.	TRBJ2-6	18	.	CASSLGAPGDLGANVLTF	TGCGCCAGCAGCTTGGGAGCGCCAGGGGATCTGGGGGCCAACGTCCTGACTTTC
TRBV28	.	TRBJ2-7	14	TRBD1	CASRRQGVTYEQYF	TGTGCCAGCAGGCGACAGGGGGTAACTTACGAGCAGTACTTC
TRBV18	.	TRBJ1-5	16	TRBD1	CASSPSQGALNQPQHF	TGTGCCAGCTCACCGTCACAGGGGGCCCTTAATCAGCCCCAGCATTTT
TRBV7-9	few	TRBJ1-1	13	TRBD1	CASSTSGGSEAFF	TGTGCCAGCAGCACATCAGGGGGATCTGAAGCTTTCTTT
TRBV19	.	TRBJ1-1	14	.	CASRNSRRGTEAFF	TGTGCCAGTAGGAATTCACGGCGAGGGACTGAAGCTTTCTTT
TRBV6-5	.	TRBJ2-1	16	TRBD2	CASSYAPGLAYDEQFF	TGTGCCAGCAGTTACGCTCCGGGACTAGCTTACGATGAGCAGTTCTTC
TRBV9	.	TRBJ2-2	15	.	CASSAPQSGTGELFF	TGTGCCAGCAGCGCCCCCCAGTCGGGGACCGGGGAGCTGTTTTTT
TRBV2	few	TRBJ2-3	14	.	CASRHRDGTDTQYF	TGTGCCAGCAGACACAGGGACGGGACAGATACGCAGTATTTT
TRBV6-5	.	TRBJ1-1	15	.	CASTLGWGGSTEAFF	TGTGCCAGCACCCTCGGGTGGGGGGGGAGCACTGAAGCTTTCTTT
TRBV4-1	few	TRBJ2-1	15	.	CASSQTLDELGEQFF	TGCGCCAGCAGCCAAACTCTAGACGAGCTGGGTGAGCAGTTCTTC
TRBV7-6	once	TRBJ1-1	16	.	CASSHGWGGANTEAFF	TGTGCCAGCAGCCACGGATGGGGGGGGGCGAACACTGAAGCTTTCTTT
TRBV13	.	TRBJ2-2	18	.	CASSLVGWRQRYTGELFF	TGTGCCAGCAGCTTGGTAGGTTGGCGACAGCGCTACACCGGGGAGCTGTTTTTT